This T cell receptor (beta chain) was obtained from a study of cytomegalovirus exposure and HLA in healthy donors. The CDR3 extends over 16 amino acids. Germline V gene data show CDR1 as SGHRS and CDR2 as YFSETQ. V was pared by 5 bases and J by 4 bases, with 9 bases of the junction left unmatched. These donors, healthy bone marrow donors, were studied. The PCR was carried out with 60 Vbeta primers and 13 Jbeta primers. Using immunoSEQ multiplex PCR, the repertoire was profiled, and TCRdb retains in-frame clones only, with some absent. The top ten clones hold around 3.9% of a sample with under 130,000 clones, 50% to 70% of them seen once.

The sample taken for sequencing was PBMCs. This clonotype originated in a man younger than 45 in good health and CMV-seropositive. The rearrangement joins TRBV5-1 to TRBJ2-3, with 11 positions matching TRBD2. CDR3 DNA sequence: TGCGCCAGCAGATCCCAACTAGCGGGGGAGTCAGATACGCAGTATTTT. Protein product: CASRSQLAGESDTQYF.